The rows below give T cell receptor beta chains drawn from one sample of a study of OX40 agonist ivuxolimab in advanced cancers. TCRdb's table, derived via immunoSEQ multiplex PCR, lists solely in-frame clones and lacks some. The sample lists some 41,000 clones, roughly 81% occurring once. The specimen comprised CD4+ or CD8+ T cells sorted from blood, sampled in a trial of the OX40 agonist ivuxolimab. These receptor sequences come from an adult with an advanced solid tumor such as melanoma, head and neck, liver or kidney cancer. CDR3s include the opening cysteine and the closing phenylalanine or tryptophan. The D gene is left open where the match is weak. Not all rows give a size; the values are once, few, many and, for expanded clones, a class.

J gene: TRBJ1-2; V gene: TRBV6-5; D gene: -; clone size: -; CDR3 DNA: TGTGCCAGCAGTTACGAAACAGGGAATGGCTACACCTTC; CDR3 protein: CASSYETGNGYTF
J gene: TRBJ2-2; V gene: TRBV9; D gene: -; clone size: -; CDR3 DNA: TGTGCCAGCGGGGAGGAGGGGAACACCGGGGAGCTGTTTTTT; CDR3 protein: CASGEEGNTGELFF
J gene: TRBJ2-7; V gene: TRBV7-8; D gene: TRBD1; clone size: -; CDR3 DNA: TGTGCCAGCAGCTTAAACAGGGGTGCTGGGGAGCAGTACTTC; CDR3 protein: CASSLNRGAGEQYF
J gene: TRBJ1-2; V gene: TRBV7-9; D gene: -; clone size: -; CDR3 DNA: TGTGCCAGCAGCGCCGGGAACTATGGCTACACCTTC; CDR3 protein: CASSAGNYGYTF
J gene: TRBJ2-3; V gene: TRBV5-1; D gene: TRBD2; clone size: -; CDR3 DNA: TGCGCCAGCAGCCCCGGACTAGCGGGATCCACAGATACGCAGTATTTT; CDR3 protein: CASSPGLAGSTDTQYF
J gene: TRBJ1-1; V gene: TRBV10-3; D gene: -; clone size: -; CDR3 DNA: TGTGCCATCAGTGTGGGGGCCACTGAAGCTTTCTTT; CDR3 protein: CAISVGATEAFF
J gene: TRBJ2-3; V gene: TRBV30; D gene: -; clone size: -; CDR3 DNA: TGTGCCTGGAGTGTGGGGGGTGGTACGCAGTATTTT; CDR3 protein: CAWSVGGGTQYF
J gene: TRBJ2-2; V gene: TRBV4-3; D gene: -; clone size: once; CDR3 DNA: TGCGCCAGCAGCCAAGAACCCGCTAGCGCGGTCGGGGAGCTGTTTTTT; CDR3 protein: CASSQEPASAVGELFF
J gene: TRBJ1-3; V gene: TRBV4-3; D gene: -; clone size: -; CDR3 DNA: TGCGCCAGCAGCCAAGATCGACGCGGCGTAGTTAGCTCTGGAAACACCATATATTTT; CDR3 protein: CASSQDRRGVVSSGNTIYF
J gene: TRBJ2-7; V gene: TRBV4-3; D gene: -; clone size: -; CDR3 DNA: TGCGCCAGCAGCCAAGATATGGGGTCTGGCGAGCAGTACTTC; CDR3 protein: CASSQDMGSGEQYF
J gene: TRBJ2-3; V gene: TRBV27; D gene: TRBD2; clone size: -; CDR3 DNA: TGTGCCAGCAGTTTATTGGCTAGCGGGGGGGCCGGGGATACGCAGTATTTT; CDR3 protein: CASSLLASGGAGDTQYF
J gene: TRBJ1-2; V gene: TRBV7-6; D gene: -; clone size: -; CDR3 DNA: TGTGCCAGCAGCTTAGCGCGAGACCTCGGGGGTGGCTACACCTTC; CDR3 protein: CASSLARDLGGGYTF
J gene: TRBJ2-7; V gene: TRBV20-1; D gene: -; clone size: -; CDR3 DNA: TGCAGTGCTAGAATTAGGTATGAGCAGTACTTC; CDR3 protein: CSARIRYEQYF
J gene: TRBJ1-2; V gene: TRBV7-9; D gene: TRBD1; clone size: medium-sized; CDR3 DNA: TGTGCCAGCACCCGCGGGACAGGGGAGGGCTACACCTTC; CDR3 protein: CASTRGTGEGYTF